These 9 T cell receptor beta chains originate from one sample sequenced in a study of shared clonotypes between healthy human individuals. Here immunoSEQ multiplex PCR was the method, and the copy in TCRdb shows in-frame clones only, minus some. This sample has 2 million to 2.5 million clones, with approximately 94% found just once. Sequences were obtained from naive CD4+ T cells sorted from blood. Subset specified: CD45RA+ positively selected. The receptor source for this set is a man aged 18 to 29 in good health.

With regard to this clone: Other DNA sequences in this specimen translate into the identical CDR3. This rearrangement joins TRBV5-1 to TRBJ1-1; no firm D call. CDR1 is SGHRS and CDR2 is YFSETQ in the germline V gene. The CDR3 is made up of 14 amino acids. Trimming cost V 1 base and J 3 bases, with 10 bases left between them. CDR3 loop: CASSLSRGDTEAFF. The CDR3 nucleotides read TGCGCCAGCAGCTTGTCCCGGGGAGACACTGAAGCTTTCTTT.

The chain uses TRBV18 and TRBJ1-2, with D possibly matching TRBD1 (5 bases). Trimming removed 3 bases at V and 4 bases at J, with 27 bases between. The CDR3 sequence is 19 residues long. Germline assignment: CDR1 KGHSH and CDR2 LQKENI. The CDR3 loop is CASSPSIALAGDRGYGYTF. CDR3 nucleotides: TGTGCCAGCTCACCCTCTATTGCCCTAGCGGGCGATAGGGGCTATGGCTACACCTTC.

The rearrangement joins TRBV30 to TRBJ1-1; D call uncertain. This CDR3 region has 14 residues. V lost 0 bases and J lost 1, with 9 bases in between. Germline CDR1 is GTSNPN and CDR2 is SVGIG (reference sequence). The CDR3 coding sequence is TGTGCCTGGAGTGTTCGATCCTCGAACACTGAAGCTTTCTTT. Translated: CAWSVRSSNTEAFF.

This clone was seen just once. The CDR3, as DNA: TGTGCCAGCAGCTTACGACACGGAGGGAGTGAGACCCAGTACTTC. The encoded protein is CASSLRHGGSETQYF. The chain joins TRBV5-6 to TRBJ2-5, with D tentatively TRBD2 (6 bases). Germline CDR1 and CDR2: SGHDT and YYEEEE. V lost 2 bases and J 5 bases, leaving 16 bases between the germline ends. The CDR3 runs to 15 residues.

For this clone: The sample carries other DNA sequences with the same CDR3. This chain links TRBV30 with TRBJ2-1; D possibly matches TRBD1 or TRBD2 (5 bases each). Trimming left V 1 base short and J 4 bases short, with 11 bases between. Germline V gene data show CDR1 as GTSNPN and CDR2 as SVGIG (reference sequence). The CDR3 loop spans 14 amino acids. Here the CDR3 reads CAWSAGTGYNEQFF. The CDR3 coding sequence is TGTGCCTGGAGTGCAGGGACGGGGTACAATGAGCAGTTCTTC.

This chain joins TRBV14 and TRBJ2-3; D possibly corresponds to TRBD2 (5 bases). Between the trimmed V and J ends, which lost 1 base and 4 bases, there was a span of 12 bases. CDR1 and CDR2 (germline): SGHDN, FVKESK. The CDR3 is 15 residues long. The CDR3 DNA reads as TGTGCCAGCAGCCAAGGTGGGAGAGGCTCAGATACGCAGTATTTT. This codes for CASSQGGRGSDTQYF.

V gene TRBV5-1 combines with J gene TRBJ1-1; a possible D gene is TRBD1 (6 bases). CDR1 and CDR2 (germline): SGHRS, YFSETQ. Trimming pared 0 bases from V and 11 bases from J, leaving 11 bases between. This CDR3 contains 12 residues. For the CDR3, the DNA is TGCGCCAGCAGCTTGGAGGGGGAGAAGGCTTTCTTT. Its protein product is CASSLEGEKAFF.

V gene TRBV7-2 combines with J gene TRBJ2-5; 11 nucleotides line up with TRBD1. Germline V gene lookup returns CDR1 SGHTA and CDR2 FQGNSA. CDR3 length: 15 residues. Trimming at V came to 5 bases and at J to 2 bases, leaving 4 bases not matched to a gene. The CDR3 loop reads CASSRTGGLQETQYF. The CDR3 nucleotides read TGTGCCAGCAGCCGGACAGGGGGCCTACAAGAGACCCAGTACTTC.

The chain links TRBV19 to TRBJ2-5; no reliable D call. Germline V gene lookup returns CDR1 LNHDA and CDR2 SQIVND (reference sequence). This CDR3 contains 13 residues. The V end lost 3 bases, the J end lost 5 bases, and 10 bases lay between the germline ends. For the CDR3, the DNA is TGTGCCAGTAGTATTAGACTCGGGGAGACCCAGTACTTC. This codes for CASSIRLGETQYF.